The 22 T cell receptor beta chains in this list originate from one sample, sequenced in a study of T-cell reconstitution after alpha-beta-depleted transplantation in children. Unique molecular identifiers featured in how the TCRbeta library was prepared. Each CDR3 protein is one row after TCRdb ran MiXCR on the PCR reads. The sample has 200,000 to 300,000 distinct CDR3 sequences, around 13% seen once; the top ten hold roughly 2.8%. This sample comprised PBMCs from the stem cell graft donor, obtained from the stem cell graft. These receptors originate from a human donor who donated a stem cell graft to a child with acute lymphoblastic leukemia.

The chain carries TRBV18 and TRBJ1-1; D is unresolved. The CDR3 extends over 14 amino acids. CDR1 is KGHSH and CDR2 is LQKENI in the germline V gene. The V gene lost 2 bases and the J gene lost 1 base, with 8 bases spanning the gap. The CDR3 DNA reads as TGTGCCAGCTCACCAGGACCGCAGAACACTGAAGCTTTCTTT. It codes for CASSPGPQNTEAFF.

The table lists this clonotype with many counts. This chain links TRBV30 with TRBJ1-1; D not resolved. The CDR3 contains 14 residues. The V end was cut by 3 bases, the J end by 0 bases, with 11 bases between. Germline V gene sequence: CDR1 GTSNPN, CDR2 SVGIG (reference sequence). The CDR3 sequence: CAWREPAMNTEAFF. The DNA for the CDR3 is TGTGCCTGGAGAGAGCCCGCTATGAACACTGAAGCTTTCTTT.

In this sample, this clonotype turned up many times. The chain couples TRBV24-1 to TRBJ2-6; D gene uncertain. Germline V gene sequence: CDR1 KGHDR, CDR2 SFDVKD. Trimming removed 9 bases at V and 3 bases at J, with 5 bases between. This CDR3 is 12 amino acids long. CDR3 sequence reads: CATSGGANVLTF. The CDR3, as DNA: TGTGCCACCTCTGGTGGGGCCAACGTCCTGACTTTC.

This clonotype was seen ten or more times. The chain joins TRBV20-1 to TRBJ1-2, with 8 bases that match TRBD1. There are 18 residues in the CDR3. V shed 1 base, J shed 3 bases, and the junction held 16 bases outside the gene matches. Per germline, CDR1 DFQATT and CDR2 SNEGSKA (reference sequence). The CDR3 loop reads CSARVLEQGAGFDYGYTF. The CDR3 bases are TGCAGTGCTAGAGTTCTGGAGCAGGGGGCCGGATTCGACTATGGCTACACCTTC.

This clonotype occurred many times. The chain has TRBV27 and TRBJ2-3; no clear D. The V and J ends lost 8 bases and 6 bases respectively, with 12 bases between them. CDR1 MNHEY and CDR2 SMNVEV come from the germline V gene (reference sequence). The CDR3 length is 12 residues. CDR3 nucleotide sequence: TGTGCCAGCGGCGACCCTAGTGATACGCAGTATTTT. It codes for CASGDPSDTQYF.

This clonotype was found many times. The chain joins TRBV10-3 to TRBJ2-7; possible D gene TRBD2, 5 bases. This CDR3 has 13 residues. CDR1 ENHRY and CDR2 SYGVKD come from the germline V gene. Trimming cost V 11 bases and J 2 bases, with 16 bases left between them. This CDR3 reads CASCPGVAYEQYF. Here the CDR3 DNA reads TGTGCCTCCTGTCCCGGGGTTGCCTACGAGCAGTACTTC.

This clonotype has a count of ten or more. The chain links TRBV28 to TRBJ2-7; 14 bases match TRBD2. The trim removed 10 bases at V and 4 bases at J, leaving 18 bases unmatched. The CDR3 is 18 amino acids. Germline V gene lookup returns CDR1 MDHEN and CDR2 SYDVKM. The CDR3 DNA reads TGTGCCACCAACGGGGAGCCGGGACTAGCGGGAGCGGGGTACGAGCAGTACTTC. The encoded protein is CATNGEPGLAGAGYEQYF. Looking up the rest from reference TRBV28 and TRBJ2-7 gives the full variable domain: DVKVTQSSRYLVKRTGEKVFLECVQDMDHENMFWYRQDPGLGLRLIYFSYDVKMKEKGDIPEGYSVSREKKERFSLILESASTNQTSMYLCATNGEPGLAGAGYEQYFGPGTRLTVT.

Points on this clonotype: Since a much larger clone is just one base distant, this may be a read error. This sequence joins TRBV28 and TRBJ2-3; D not resolved. CDR1 is MDHEN, CDR2 SYDVKM, per germline. V was cut by 1 base and J by 2 bases, with 19 bases left in between. The CDR3 runs to 18 residues. This CDR3 is CASSLSPAAFFNTDTQYF. The CDR3 DNA reads TGTGCCAGCAGTTTATCCCCGGCGGCCTTCTTTAACACAGATACGCAGTATTTT.

Regarding this clonotype: It may be a read error: a sequence one base away is much more abundant. J is TRBJ1-5 and V is TRBV11-2; D remains unclear. This CDR3 spans 14 amino acids. Germline V CDR1 and CDR2: SGHAT, FQNNGV. DNA of the CDR3: TGTGCCGGCAGCGAAGGACGGCCTAATCAGCCCCAGCATTTT. Translating it yields CAGSEGRPNQPQHF.

The genes are TRBV12-3 or TRBV12-4 and TRBJ1-6; D not certain. V was clipped by 6 bases and J by 10 bases, with 19 bases between them. The CDR3 sequence is 15 residues long. The CDR3 coding sequence is TGTGCCAGCAGCTTTCGGGCTTCCCGCTCGTCACCCCTCCACTTT. Amino acids: CASSFRASRSSPLHF.

This clonotype was counted at least ten times. The V call is TRBV11-2, the J call TRBJ2-7; TRBD1 matches 10 bases. The V gene end was trimmed by 4 bases and the J gene end by 1 base; junction bases not matched to a gene: 4. The CDR3 has 15 residues. Germline V gene lookup returns CDR1 SGHAT and CDR2 FQNNGV. This CDR3 is CASSSGQGVSYEQYF. The CDR3 DNA reads TGTGCCAGCAGCTCAGGACAGGGGGTATCCTACGAGCAGTACTTC. The full variable domain, completed using reference TRBV11-2 and TRBJ2-7, is EAGVAQSPRYKIIEKRQSVAFWCNPISGHATLYWYQQILGQGPKLLIQFQNNGVVDDSQLPKDRFSAERLKGVDSTLKIQPAKLEDSAVYLCASSSGQGVSYEQYFGPGTRLTVT.

This chain links TRBV7-2 with TRBJ1-1, with D perhaps TRBD1 (6 bases). The V end was cut by 3 bases, the J end by 4 bases, with 9 bases between. This CDR3 region has 13 residues. Germline assignment: CDR1 SGHTA and CDR2 FQGNSA. CDR3 in DNA: TGTGCCAGCAGCTTCGTCAGGGGCACTGAAGCTTTCTTT. Translation gives CASSFVRGTEAFF.

This chain uses TRBV7-2 with TRBJ2-7; perhaps TRBD1 as D (5 bases). CDR3 length: 13 amino acids. The germline V gene encodes CDR1 SGHTA and CDR2 FQGNSA. Between the trimmed V and J ends, which lost 2 bases and 6 bases, there was a span of 11 bases. The CDR3 here is CASSLSTGSEQYF. The CDR3 bases are TGTGCCAGCAGCTTAAGTACAGGTTCCGAGCAGTACTTC.

This clonotype has a count of ten or more. CDR3 DNA: TGTGCCAGCAGGGGTGTGGACAGGGAATTGGCTGAAGCTTTCTTT. It translates to CASRGVDRELAEAFF. V is TRBV7-2 and J is TRBJ1-1, with 8 bases matching TRBD1. V shed 6 bases and J 6 bases; nucleotides not matched to a gene: 12. This CDR3 comprises 15 residues. In germline, CDR1 is SGHTA, CDR2 FQGNSA.

Ten or more counts support this clonotype. This CDR3 reads CSARLAGPYNEQFF. The CDR3 coding sequence is TGCAGTGCTCGCCTAGCGGGACCCTACAATGAGCAGTTCTTC. The chain links TRBV20-1 to TRBJ2-1; TRBD2 agrees at 9 bases. The CDR3 contains 14 residues. The germline gives CDR1 DFQATT, CDR2 SNEGSKA (reference sequence). With 5 bases clipped from V and 2 bases from J, the junction kept 4 bases outside the gene matches.

This clonotype was seen ten or more times. This chain connects TRBV7-6 to TRBJ1-2; no clear D. The V gene lost 3 bases and the J gene lost 0 bases, with 11 bases spanning the gap. This CDR3 comprises 15 residues. Per the germline V gene, CDR1 is SGHVS and CDR2 is FNYEAQ. CDR3 sequence reads: CASSLGVTPNYGYTF. For the CDR3, the DNA is TGTGCCAGCAGCTTGGGAGTCACCCCTAACTATGGCTACACCTTC.

Worth noting for this clonotype: This may come from a read error, since a much larger clone is one base off. The chain couples TRBV20-1 to TRBJ1-2; 10 positions match TRBD1. The CDR3 has 14 amino acids. CDR1 DFQATT and CDR2 SNEGSKA come from the germline V gene (reference sequence). CDR3 in DNA: TGCAGTGTTAGAGGGACAGGGGTTAACTATGGCTACACCTTC. Encoded protein: CSVRGTGVNYGYTF.

J is TRBJ2-6 and V is TRBV24-1; D perhaps matches TRBD2 (6 bases). V was shortened by 0 bases and J by 0 bases, with 14 bases between the two germline ends. This CDR3 comprises 19 residues. Germline assignment: CDR1 KGHDR and CDR2 SFDVKD. The CDR3 here is CATSDLHQDGSSGANVLTF. The CDR3 region has the DNA TGTGCCACCAGTGATTTGCACCAGGACGGGAGCTCTGGGGCCAACGTCCTGACTTTC.

The chain couples TRBV20-1 to TRBJ2-2; 11 positions match TRBD2. The CDR3 length is 17 residues. Trimming took 2 bases from V and 1 from J; bases not matched to a gene: 6. Germline assignment: CDR1 DFQATT and CDR2 SNEGSKA (reference sequence). CDR3 in amino acids: CSARISGRVGNTGELFF. CDR3 in DNA: TGCAGTGCTAGAATTAGCGGGAGGGTGGGGAACACCGGGGAGCTGTTTTTT.

This clonotype was detected ten times or more. The chain carries TRBV4-3 and TRBJ2-5; D possibly corresponds to TRBD1 (5 bases). Per germline, CDR1 LGHNA and CDR2 YSLEER. This CDR3 region has 13 residues. Trimming removed 4 bases from V and 6 bases from J, with 12 bases in between. The chain's CDR3 is CASSRGGAQTQYF. In nucleotides, the CDR3 is TGCGCCAGCAGCCGTGGTGGGGCGCAGACCCAGTACTTC.

This clonotype was recorded many times. This sequence joins TRBV12-3 or TRBV12-4 and TRBJ2-3, with 11 positions matching TRBD2. Unmatched junction bases numbered 5, after V lost 6 bases and J lost 3 bases. CDR3 size: 15 residues. The CDR3 is CASSLSGGATDTQYF. CDR3 in DNA: TGTGCCAGCAGCCTTAGCGGGGGGGCAACAGATACGCAGTATTTT.

This clonotype has ten or more counts. The chain combines TRBV24-1 with TRBJ1-2; no definite D call. The length of the CDR3 is 11 residues. Germline V gives CDR1 KGHDR, CDR2 SFDVKD. V was pared by 3 bases and J by 7 bases, with 5 bases between. The CDR3 DNA sequence: TGTGCCACCAGTGATGGCCTTGGCTACACCTTC. Translated: CATSDGLGYTF.